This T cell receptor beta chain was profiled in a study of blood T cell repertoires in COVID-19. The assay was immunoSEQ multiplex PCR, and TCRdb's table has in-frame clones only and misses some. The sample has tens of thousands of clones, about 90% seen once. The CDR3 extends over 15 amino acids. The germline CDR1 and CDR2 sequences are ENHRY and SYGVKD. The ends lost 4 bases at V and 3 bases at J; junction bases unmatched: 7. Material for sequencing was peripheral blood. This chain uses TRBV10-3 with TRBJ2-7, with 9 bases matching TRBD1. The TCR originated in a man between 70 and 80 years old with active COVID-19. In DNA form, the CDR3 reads TGTGCCATCAGTGGTTCCGGGACAGGGCTCTACGAGCAGTACTTC. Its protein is CAISGSGTGLYEQYF.